One sample yielded the 10 T cell receptor beta chains listed below, sequenced in a study of CD8 T cells in Susac syndrome (dated by TCRdb to the late 2010s). Libraries were prepared through the immunoSEQ multiplex PCR assay. RNA was extracted using the RNeasy kit, and roughly 0.45 to 1 microgram was reverse transcribed with random hexamers. The raw public data were reprocessed by TCRdb itself: fastp quality trimming at Q25, MiXCR clonotype calling, in-frame beta chains only. When rows share a CDR3 protein, they turn into one entry using the most common DNA and genes. This sample is represented by 200,000 or so distinct CDR3 sequences; roughly 96% of them were singletons. Of the sample, 0.093% falls within the top ten clones. Sequencing was carried out using CD4+ T cells from PBMCs. All receptors come from a human donor with multiple sclerosis.

The CDR3 DNA sequence: TGCAGTGCTAGGGCCCAAGGACAGCCCCAGCATTTT. This translates into CSARAQGQPQHF. The V call is TRBV20-1, the J call TRBJ1-5; D remains ambiguous. Germline V CDR1 and CDR2: DFQATT, SNEGSKA (reference sequence). V lost 3 bases and J lost 7, with 10 bases in between. The CDR3 consists of 12 residues.

The CDR3 sequence is CSAGVGEQFF. The CDR3 DNA sequence: TGCAGTGCTGGGGTAGGGGAGCAGTTCTTC. The V and J genes are TRBV20-1 and TRBJ2-1; unclear D gene. V lost 5 bases, J lost 10 bases, and 9 bases lay in between. Germline-derived CDR1 and CDR2 are DFQATT and SNEGSKA (reference sequence). The CDR3 is made up of 10 amino acids.

The chain uses TRBV6-1 and TRBJ2-3; 7 bases are shared with TRBD2. V dropped 2 bases and J dropped 4; count of bases not matched to a gene: 9. Looked up from germline, CDR1 is MNHNS and CDR2 is SASEGT. This CDR3 is 16 amino acids long. CDR3 sequence (DNA): TGTGCCAGCAGTGAAATGCCTAGCGGCGGGGCAGATACGCAGTATTTT. Residues: CASSEMPSGGADTQYF.

The chain uses TRBV20-1 and TRBJ1-2, with D maybe TRBD1 (5 bases). Trimming took 0 bases from V and 4 from J, leaving 12 bases between them. The CDR3 is 14 residues long. Germline CDR1 reads DFQATT; CDR2 reads SNEGSKA (reference sequence). CDR3 amino acids: CSARDPQGTYGYTF. CDR3 bases: TGCAGTGCTAGAGATCCCCAGGGTACCTATGGCTACACCTTC.

The J gene is TRBJ2-3, the V gene TRBV30; tentative D call: TRBD1 (6 bases). There are 14 residues in the CDR3. Trimming stripped 5 bases from V and 2 bases from J, with 14 bases between. CDR1 is GTSNPN and CDR2 is SVGIG in the germline V gene (reference sequence). As DNA, the CDR3 is TGTGCCTGGGCAACGGACAGACTCACAGATACGCAGTATTTT. Translated, it gives CAWATDRLTDTQYF.

This clonotype came up a few times. The rearrangement joins TRBV20-1 to TRBJ2-7; D remains unclear. The CDR3 has 11 amino acids. Trimming took 5 bases from V and 0 from J, leaving 5 bases between them. The germline V gene has CDR1 DFQATT and CDR2 SNEGSKA (reference sequence). This CDR3 is CSAGFSYEQYF. The CDR3, as DNA: TGCAGTGCTGGGTTCTCCTACGAGCAGTACTTC.

This clonotype was detected only once. The chain employs TRBV3-1 and TRBJ2-1, with 15 bases lining up with TRBD2. V lost 6 bases to trimming and J lost 7 bases; unmatched junction nucleotides: 7. There are 16 residues in the CDR3. From germline, CDR1 is LGHDT and CDR2 YNNKEL (reference sequence). The CDR3 DNA reads as TGTGCCAGCAGGGGACTAGCGGGAGGTAAGGGGAATGAGCAGTTCTTC. Protein: CASRGLAGGKGNEQFF.

The chain recombines TRBV12-3 or TRBV12-4 with TRBJ2-2, with a possible D match to TRBD1 (6 bases). Trimming left V 2 bases short and J 2 bases short, with 15 bases between. The CDR3 contains 17 residues. DNA for the CDR3: TGTGCCAGCAGTTTATCAGGGGATTATCGTAACACCGGGGAGCTGTTTTTT. Translation gives CASSLSGDYRNTGELFF.

The chain recombines TRBV11-3 with TRBJ2-7, with a weak D call TRBD2 (6 bases). The CDR3 loop spans 16 amino acids. V dropped 5 bases and J dropped 2 bases, with 19 bases sitting between them. Germline V gives CDR1 SGHNT, CDR2 YENEEA. CDR3 sequence reads: CASSPARGLKTYEQYF. CDR3 DNA sequence: TGTGCCAGCAGCCCCGCAAGGGGACTGAAAACCTACGAGCAGTACTTC.

The rearrangement joins TRBV18 to TRBJ2-5; D may match TRBD1 or TRBD2 (6 bases each). This CDR3 has 14 amino acids. The ends were cut back, 1 base at V and 4 bases at J, with 10 bases in the middle. Per germline, CDR1 KGHSH and CDR2 LQKENI. The CDR3 region is CASSPREGGETQYF. The CDR3, as DNA: TGTGCCAGCTCACCACGTGAGGGGGGAGAGACCCAGTACTTC.